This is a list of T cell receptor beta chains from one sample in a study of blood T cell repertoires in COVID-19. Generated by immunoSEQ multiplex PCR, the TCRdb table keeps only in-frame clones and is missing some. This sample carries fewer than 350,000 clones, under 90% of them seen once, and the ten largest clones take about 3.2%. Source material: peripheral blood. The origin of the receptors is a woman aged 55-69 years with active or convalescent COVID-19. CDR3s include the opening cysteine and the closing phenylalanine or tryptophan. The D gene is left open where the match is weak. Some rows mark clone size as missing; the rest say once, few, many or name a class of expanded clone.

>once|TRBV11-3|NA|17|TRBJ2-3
TGTGCCAGCAGCTTAAATACGTGGGGGGGCAGCACAGATACGCAGTATTTT
CASSLNTWGGSTDTQYF
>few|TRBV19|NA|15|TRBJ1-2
TGTGCCAGTGGGCAGGGCTCGGGAGTTGGGAGTGGCTACACCTTC
CASGQGSGVGSGYTF
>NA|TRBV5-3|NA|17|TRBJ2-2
TGTGCCAGAAGCTTGGTACAGGGCAGGCCGGGCGCCGGGGAGCTGTTTTTT
CARSLVQGRPGAGELFF
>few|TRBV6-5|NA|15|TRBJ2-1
TGTGCCAGCAGTTACTCGCGCAGGGGCCACAATGAGCAGTTCTTC
CASSYSRRGHNEQFF
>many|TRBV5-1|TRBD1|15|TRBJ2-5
TGCGCCAGCAGCTTTTTAGGACAGGGGTTGGAGACCCAGTACTTC
CASSFLGQGLETQYF
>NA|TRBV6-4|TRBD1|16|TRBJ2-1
TGTGCCAGCAGTGACTCCGGGACTGCAGGGGGCGGTGAGCAGTTCTTC
CASSDSGTAGGGEQFF
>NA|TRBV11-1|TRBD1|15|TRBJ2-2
TGTGCCAGCAGTGTCCAGGGGGCAAACACCGGGGAGCTGTTTTTT
CASSVQGANTGELFF
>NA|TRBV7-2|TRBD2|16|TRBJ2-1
TGTGCCAGCAGCAGACTAGCGGGGGGGGCCTACAATGAGCAGTTCTTC
CASSRLAGGAYNEQFF
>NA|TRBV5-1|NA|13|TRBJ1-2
TGCGCCAGCAGCTTGGGTACAACGTCCGGCTACACCTTC
CASSLGTTSGYTF
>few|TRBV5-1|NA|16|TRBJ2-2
TGCGCCAGCGGGTCTAGCGCAGGGCTTAACACCGGGGAGCTGTTTTTT
CASGSSAGLNTGELFF
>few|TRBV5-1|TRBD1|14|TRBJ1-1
TGCGCCAGCAGCCCACAGGGGGGAATCAGTGAAGCTTTCTTT
CASSPQGGISEAFF
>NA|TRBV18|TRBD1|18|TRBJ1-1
TGTGCCAGCTCACAAAAGGCCCAGGGGGTCGTAATAGACACTGAAGCTTTCTTT
CASSQKAQGVVIDTEAFF
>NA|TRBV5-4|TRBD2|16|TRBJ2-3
TGTGCCAGCAGTTCCGGACTAGCGGGGAGCACAGATACGCAGTATTTT
CASSSGLAGSTDTQYF
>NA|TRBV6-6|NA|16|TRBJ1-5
TGTGCCAGCAGTTACTCGCGAGATGGGGCAGATCAGCCCCAGCATTTT
CASSYSRDGADQPQHF
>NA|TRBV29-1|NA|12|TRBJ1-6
TGCGCGATGACATCCTATAATTCACCCCTCCACTTT
CAMTSYNSPLHF
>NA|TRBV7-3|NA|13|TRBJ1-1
TGTGCCAGCAGCCCACAGGGAATCACTGAAGCTTTCTTT
CASSPQGITEAFF
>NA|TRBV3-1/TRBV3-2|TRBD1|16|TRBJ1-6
TGTGCCAGCAGCCAGACCGGGACAGTCTATAATTCACCCCTCCACTTT
CASSQTGTVYNSPLHF
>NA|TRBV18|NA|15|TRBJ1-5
TGTGCCAGCTCACCACCGTCCTTGGCTGATCAGCCCCAGCATTTT
CASSPPSLADQPQHF
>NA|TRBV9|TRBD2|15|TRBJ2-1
TGTGCCAGCAGCGTAGCGGGGGGTCACTACAATGAGCAGTTCTTC
CASSVAGGHYNEQFF
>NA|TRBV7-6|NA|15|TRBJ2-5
TGTGCCAGCAACCAAGGGGGATCAAACGCAGGAACCCAGTACTTC
CASNQGGSNAGTQYF
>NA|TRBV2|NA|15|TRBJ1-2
TGTGCCAGCAGTCCGGACAACTATTTTAACTATGGCTACACCTTC
CASSPDNYFNYGYTF
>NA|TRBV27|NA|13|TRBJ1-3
TGTGCCAGCAGTTTATCGAGGGTGGACACCATATATTTT
CASSLSRVDTIYF
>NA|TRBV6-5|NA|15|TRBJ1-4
TGTGCCAGCAGCGGCCCAGGGGCAGTTGCTGAAAAACTGTTTTTT
CASSGPGAVAEKLFF
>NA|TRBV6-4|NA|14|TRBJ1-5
TGTGCCAGCAGTGAGCGGGCCGGGGGTCAGCCCCAGCATTTT
CASSERAGGQPQHF
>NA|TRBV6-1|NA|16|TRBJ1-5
TGTGCCAGCAGTGAATTTCGACAGTTAAGTAATCAGCCCCAGCATTTT
CASSEFRQLSNQPQHF
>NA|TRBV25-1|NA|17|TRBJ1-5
TGTGCCAGCAGTGATTCCCGTACAGTGTTTAGCAATCAGCCCCAGCATTTT
CASSDSRTVFSNQPQHF
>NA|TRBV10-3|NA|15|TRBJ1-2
TGTGCCATCAGTGAGAATCTGGGAGCTAACTATGGCTACACCTTC
CAISENLGANYGYTF
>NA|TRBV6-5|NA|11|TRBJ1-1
TGTGCCAGCCACCGGGGCGGGGGAGCTTTCTTT
CASHRGGGAFF
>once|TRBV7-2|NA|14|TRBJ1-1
TGTGCCAGCAGCTTAGGTCACTCGAACACTGAAGCTTTCTTT
CASSLGHSNTEAFF
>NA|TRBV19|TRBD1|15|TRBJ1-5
TGTGCCAGTAGTATAGGGGGGACAGTTTATCAGCCCCAGCATTTT
CASSIGGTVYQPQHF
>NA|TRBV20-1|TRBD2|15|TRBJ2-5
TGCAGTGCTCGTGGTGCGCGGGGGGGCCAAGAGACCCAGTACTTC
CSARGARGGQETQYF
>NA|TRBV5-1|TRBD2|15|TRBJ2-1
TGCGCCAGCAGCTTCGGGACTAGCGGGTACAATGAGCAGTTCTTC
CASSFGTSGYNEQFF
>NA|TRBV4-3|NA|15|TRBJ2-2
TGCGCCAGCAGCCAAGACGACTTATCCACCGGGGAGCTGTTTTTT
CASSQDDLSTGELFF
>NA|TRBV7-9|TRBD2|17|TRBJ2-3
TGTGCCAGCAGCTTAGGGCCCAGACTAGCGGACACAGATACGCAGTATTTT
CASSLGPRLADTDTQYF
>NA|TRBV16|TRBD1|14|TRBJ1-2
TGTGCCAGCAGCCCTTGGACAGGGGGCTCCCTCCCCACCTTC
CASSPWTGGSLPTF
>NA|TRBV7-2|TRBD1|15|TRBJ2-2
TGTGCCAGCAGGCTAAGGACAGGGGGCGGCGGGGAGCTGTTTTTT
CASRLRTGGGGELFF
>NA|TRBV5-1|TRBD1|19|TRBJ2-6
TGCGCCAGCAGCCTCCTTAGGGACAGGGTAGAGTCTGGGGCCAACGTCCTGACTTTC
CASSLLRDRVESGANVLTF
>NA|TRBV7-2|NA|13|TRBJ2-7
TGTGCCAGCAGCTTTTCAGTCTCCTACGAGCAGTACTTC
CASSFSVSYEQYF
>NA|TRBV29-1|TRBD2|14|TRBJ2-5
TGCAGCGTTACGGGGGGTCGATATCAAGAGACCCAGTACTTC
CSVTGGRYQETQYF
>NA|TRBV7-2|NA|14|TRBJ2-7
TGTGCCAGCAGCCAGGGCTGGGGGGCCTACGAGCAGTACTTC
CASSQGWGAYEQYF
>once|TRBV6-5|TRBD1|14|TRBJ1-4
TGTGCCAGCAGTTCGGGACAGGGGGAGGAAAAACTGTTTTTT
CASSSGQGEEKLFF
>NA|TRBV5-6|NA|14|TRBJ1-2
TGTGCCAGCAGTCTTGGCCCAGGGGACTATGGCTACACCTTC
CASSLGPGDYGYTF
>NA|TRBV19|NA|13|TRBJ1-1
TGTGCCAGTAGGCTAGGGGTGTACACTGAAGCTTTCTTT
CASRLGVYTEAFF